The next 10 T cell receptor beta chains were all read from a single sample in a study of T-cell memory formation after mild COVID-19. Via MiXCR, TCRdb re-called the 5' RACE reads, giving one row per CDR3 protein. This table holds tens of thousands of distinct CDR3 sequences, roughly 9.5% found once. Sequencing was performed on PBMCs or a T cell subset sorted from them (not recorded which). The receptors stem from a man aged 18 to 30 who had mild COVID-19 (a few samples of this study predate the infection). Cell type and time point are not known.

V is TRBV10-3 and J is TRBJ1-5; unclear D gene. V was shortened by 2 bases and J by 5 bases, with 4 bases between the two germline ends. The CDR3 has 12 amino acids. Per germline, CDR1 ENHRY and CDR2 SYGVKD. The CDR3 bases are TGTGCCATCAGTGAGGTGGATCAGCCCCAGCATTTT. This codes for CAISEVDQPQHF.

The rearrangement joins TRBV4-3 to TRBJ1-6; D uncertain. The CDR3 is made up of 15 amino acids. Germline lookup yields CDR1 LGHNA and CDR2 YSLEER. Trimming pared 0 bases from V and 7 bases from J, leaving 10 bases between. The CDR3 protein is CASSQDVQQNSPLHF. DNA for the CDR3: TGCGCCAGCAGCCAAGACGTACAGCAGAATTCACCCCTCCACTTT.

This clonotype came up many times. In DNA, the CDR3 is TGTGCCAGCAGCTTGAGGGGAGCTGGAAACACCATATATTTT. Its protein product is CASSLRGAGNTIYF. The chain links TRBV7-6 to TRBJ1-3; the D gene is possibly TRBD1 (5 bases). This CDR3 spans 14 amino acids. V was trimmed by 3 bases and J by 2 bases, leaving 8 bases between them. Germline CDR1 and CDR2: SGHVS and FNYEAQ.

This clonotype was counted at least ten times. V is TRBV10-3 and J is TRBJ2-1; 10 bases map to TRBD1. J was trimmed by 8 bases and V by 4 bases; bases with no gene match: 8. CDR3 length equals 15 residues. Germline assignment: CDR1 ENHRY and CDR2 SYGVKD. CDR3 sequence reads: CAISGAPTGGYEQFF. The DNA of the CDR3 is TGTGCCATCAGTGGGGCACCGACAGGGGGCTATGAGCAGTTCTTC.

CDR3 in amino acids: CASSFIQGKAKNIQYF. The CDR3 DNA reads as TGTGCCAGCAGCTTTATACAGGGTAAAGCCAAAAACATTCAGTACTTC. The chain uses TRBV11-2 and TRBJ2-4, with D possibly being TRBD1 (6 bases). V was trimmed by 3 bases and J by 0 bases, leaving 12 bases between them. This CDR3 has 16 amino acids. The germline gives CDR1 SGHAT, CDR2 FQNNGV. Full variable domain (missing parts from reference TRBV11-2 and TRBJ2-4): EAGVAQSPRYKIIEKRQSVAFWCNPISGHATLYWYQQILGQGPKLLIQFQNNGVVDDSQLPKDRFSAERLKGVDSTLKIQPAKLEDSAVYLCASSFIQGKAKNIQYFGAGTRLSVL.

The chain is built from TRBV20-1 and TRBJ2-7; 7 bases are a match to TRBD2. This CDR3 comprises 12 residues. Germline values: CDR1 DFQATT, CDR2 SNEGSKA (reference sequence). The trim removed 7 bases at V and 5 bases at J, leaving 8 bases unmatched. The CDR3 DNA reads as TGCAGTGTCGCCCGACGGGGGGACGAGCAGTACGTC. This sequence encodes CSVARRGDEQYV.

This clonotype has more than one count but fewer than ten. This chain joins TRBV7-2 and TRBJ1-5, with a tentative D call TRBD1 (5 bases). The germline CDR1 and CDR2 sequences are SGHTA and FQGNSA. This CDR3 has 13 amino acids. The germline V and J ends were trimmed by 5 bases and 4 bases, with 9 bases remaining between them. The CDR3 loop reads CASSRDGNQPQHF. DNA for the CDR3: TGTGCCAGCAGCCGGGACGGGAATCAGCCCCAGCATTTT. Drawing the rest from reference TRBV7-2 and TRBJ1-5, the complete variable domain is GAGVSQSPSNKVTEKGKDVELRCDPISGHTALYWYRQSLGQGLEFLIYFQGNSAPDKSGLPSDRFSAERTGGSVSTLTIQRTQQEDSAVYLCASSRDGNQPQHFGDGTRLSIL.

In this sample, this clonotype turned up a few times. This rearrangement joins TRBV28 to TRBJ2-3, with D possibly being TRBD2 (6 bases). V lost 8 bases and J lost 2, with 11 bases in between. There are 13 residues in the CDR3. Germline CDR1 MDHEN, CDR2 SYDVKM. This CDR3 is CASWGGTTDTQYF. CDR3 DNA sequence: TGTGCCAGCTGGGGCGGGACCACAGATACGCAGTATTTT.

CDR3 protein: CASSWRGYEQFF. The CDR3 nucleotides are TGTGCCAGCAGTTGGCGGGGTTATGAGCAGTTCTTC. The chain couples TRBV12-3 or TRBV12-4 to TRBJ2-1, with D perhaps TRBD2 (6 bases). With 4 bases removed from V and 8 bases from J, the gap between germline ends came to 9 bases. This CDR3 comprises 12 residues.

The rearrangement joins TRBV12-3 or TRBV12-4 to TRBJ2-5; 10 nucleotides line up with TRBD1. With 6 bases clipped from V and 4 bases from J, the junction kept 8 bases outside the gene matches. This CDR3 region has 15 residues. The CDR3 coding sequence is TGTGCCAGCAGACGAACCCGGGACAGGGGAGAGACCCAGTACTTC. Translated, it gives CASRRTRDRGETQYF.